The 23 T cell receptor beta chains in this list originate from one sample, sequenced in a study of cytomegalovirus exposure and HLA in healthy donors. PCR involved 60 Vbeta and 13 Jbeta primers. Method: immunoSEQ multiplex PCR; TCRdb's copy keeps in-frame clones and lacks some. The profile shows about 150,000 clones, approximately 78% of them singletons. The sample comprised PBMCs. Receptor source: a male donor in good health and CMV-seronegative.

This CDR3 reads CASSLAIAAGSSGNTIYF. CDR3 nucleotide sequence: TGTGCCAGCAGCTTAGCCATAGCGGCCGGCAGCTCTGGAAACACCATATATTTT. V gene TRBV7-9 combines with J gene TRBJ1-3; D gene unclear. V was shortened by 0 bases and J by 0 bases, with 15 bases between the two germline ends. This CDR3 contains 18 residues. Germline loops: CDR1 SEHNR, CDR2 FQNEAQ (reference sequence).

This chain connects TRBV19 to TRBJ1-4; maybe TRBD1 (6 bases). Germline V lookup: CDR1 LNHDA, CDR2 SQIVND (reference sequence). V lost 1 base and J 7 bases, leaving 13 bases between the germline ends. This CDR3 comprises 15 residues. The CDR3, as DNA: TGTGCCAGTAGTATAGGGAGGACAGTGGGTGAAAAACTGTTTTTT. It yields the protein CASSIGRTVGEKLFF.

J is TRBJ2-5 and V is TRBV9; 7 bases map to TRBD1. The CDR3 totals 15 residues. The germline gives CDR1 SGDLS, CDR2 YYNGEE. J was trimmed by 2 bases and V by 1 base; bases with no gene match: 5. The CDR3 loop is CASSVWKGQQETQYF. The CDR3 DNA reads TGTGCCAGCAGCGTATGGAAGGGACAGCAAGAGACCCAGTACTTC.

This chain connects TRBV7-2 to TRBJ2-7, with D perhaps matching TRBD2 (7 bases). This CDR3 is built from 16 residues. Germline V gives CDR1 SGHTA, CDR2 FQGNSA. V was shortened by 3 bases and J by 2 bases, with 17 bases between the two germline ends. This CDR3 is CASSLGARGAPYEQYF. CDR3 DNA: TGTGCCAGCAGCTTGGGGGCCCGGGGGGCTCCCTACGAGCAGTACTTC.

This clone has more than one count but fewer than ten. The V gene is TRBV15, the J gene TRBJ2-5; 7 positions match TRBD2. The CDR3 is 16 residues long. CDR1 and CDR2 (germline): LNHNV, YYDKDF (reference sequence). V was clipped by 2 bases and J by 3 bases; unmatched bases: 9. The CDR3 protein is CATSRHRGRAKETQYF. The CDR3 coding sequence is TGTGCCACCAGCAGACATCGGGGGAGGGCCAAAGAGACCCAGTACTTC.

The chain is built from TRBV6-5 and TRBJ2-7; 7 bases align to TRBD1. Germline V lookup: CDR1 MNHEY, CDR2 SVGAGI. CDR3 length equals 15 residues. The J segment lost 2 bases and the V segment lost 2 bases, leaving 6 bases of the junction unmatched. DNA for the CDR3: TGTGCCAGCAGTTACGGGGACAGTCACCCCTACGAGCAGTACTTC. Translated: CASSYGDSHPYEQYF.

In this sample, this clone turned up a few times. The rearrangement links TRBV19 to TRBJ2-3; 8 nucleotides align to TRBD1. CDR1 is LNHDA and CDR2 is SQIVND in the germline V gene (reference sequence). This CDR3 has 16 amino acids. The J segment lost 6 bases and the V segment lost 3 bases, leaving 11 bases of the junction unmatched. CDR3 DNA sequence: TGTGCCAGTAGTATTCGGCAGGGGGCAACCAGGGATACGCAGTATTTT. Translated, it gives CASSIRQGATRDTQYF.

This clone was seen only once. The CDR3 DNA reads TGCGCCAGCAGCTCTCCGGGGAGCACAGATACGCAGTATTTT. It is translated as CASSSPGSTDTQYF. This rearrangement joins TRBV4-1 to TRBJ2-3, with D tentatively TRBD2 (5 bases). The V end was cut by 5 bases, the J end by 0 bases, with 9 bases between. The CDR3 length is 14 residues. The germline V gene has CDR1 MGHRA and CDR2 YSYEKL.

This clone has more than one count but fewer than ten. J is TRBJ1-5 and V is TRBV28, with 10 nucleotides matching TRBD1. Germline loops: CDR1 MDHEN, CDR2 SYDVKM. Trimming took 3 bases from V and 8 from J; bases not matched to a gene: 7. This CDR3 region has 15 residues. The CDR3 sequence is CASSFGTGESEPQHF. The CDR3 coding sequence is TGTGCCAGCAGTTTCGGGACAGGGGAGTCGGAGCCCCAGCATTTT.

This clone occurred a few times. The rearrangement uses TRBV4-3 and TRBJ2-3, with TRBD2 as a possible D gene (6 bases). Germline CDR1 LGHNA, CDR2 YSLEER. V was clipped by 1 base and J by 4 bases, with 15 bases between them. The CDR3 loop spans 16 amino acids. The CDR3 nucleotides read TGCGCCAGCAGCCAAGCCCAGGTGGGCGGGGCAGATACGCAGTATTTT. It codes for CASSQAQVGGADTQYF.

This clone showed up just once. V usage is TRBV28 and J usage is TRBJ1-2; 7 bases are a match to TRBD1. This CDR3 contains 14 residues. Unmatched junction bases numbered 9, after V lost 5 bases and J lost 6 bases. Germline V lookup: CDR1 MDHEN, CDR2 SYDVKM. CDR3 in DNA: TGTGCCAGCAGTCCCCCGGGACAGCGCCATGGCTACACCTTC. Amino acids: CASSPPGQRHGYTF.

CDR3 nucleotides: TGTGCCAGCAGCCCCCGGACAGGGGCAAAAGATGGCTACACCTTC. Translated: CASSPRTGAKDGYTF. V gene TRBV7-8 combines with J gene TRBJ1-2, with 9 bases aligning to TRBD1. CDR1 and CDR2 (germline): SGHVS, FQNEAQ. The CDR3 totals 15 residues. V lost 5 bases to trimming and J lost 6 bases; unmatched junction nucleotides: 10.

The rearrangement uses TRBV7-2 and TRBJ2-3, with TRBD2 matching 7 bases. Trimming at V came to 3 bases and at J to 5 bases, leaving 2 bases not matched to a gene. Germline assignment: CDR1 SGHTA and CDR2 FQGNSA. The CDR3 has 13 amino acids. The CDR3 here is CASSFIAGDTQYF. CDR3 nucleotides: TGTGCCAGCAGCTTTATAGCGGGAGATACGCAGTATTTT.

The chain combines TRBV6-1 with TRBJ2-7; 7 positions agree with TRBD1. The CDR3 is 12 amino acids. The V segment lost 5 bases and the J segment 6 bases; nucleotides outside the gene matches: 4. Germline assignment: CDR1 MNHNS and CDR2 SASEGT. The CDR3 coding sequence is TGTGCCAGCAGTAAACAGGGGTTCGAGCAGTACTTC. Amino acids: CASSKQGFEQYF.

The chain couples TRBV28 to TRBJ2-1, with 11 bases aligning to TRBD2. CDR1 and CDR2 from the germline V gene are MDHEN and SYDVKM. The V and J ends lost 6 bases and 3 bases, in that order; junction bases with no gene match: 1. The CDR3 extends over 14 amino acids. The CDR3 protein is CASRTSGSYNEQFF. CDR3 DNA sequence: TGTGCCAGCAGAACTAGCGGGAGCTACAATGAGCAGTTCTTC.

V usage is TRBV19 and J usage is TRBJ1-1; no clear D gene. V was clipped by 3 bases and J by 4 bases, with 9 bases between them. CDR3 length: 13 residues. Germline CDR1 is LNHDA and CDR2 is SQIVND (reference sequence). The chain's CDR3 is CASSIGSGTEAFF. CDR3 DNA: TGTGCCAGTAGTATCGGTTCAGGCACTGAAGCTTTCTTT.

CDR3 region: CASSLWAGYEQYF. Written as DNA, the CDR3 is TGTGCCAGCAGTTTGTGGGCAGGCTACGAGCAGTACTTC. The rearrangement uses TRBV27 and TRBJ2-7; D is ambiguous. The germline CDR1 and CDR2 sequences are MNHEY and SMNVEV (reference sequence). The V end lost 3 bases, the J end lost 3 bases, and 9 bases lay between the germline ends. The length of the CDR3 is 13 residues.

This clone was seen a single time. The chain uses TRBV25-1 and TRBJ1-4; tentatively, D is TRBD1 (6 bases). Germline lookup yields CDR1 MGHDK and CDR2 SYGVNS. This CDR3 spans 16 amino acids. V was cut by 4 bases and J by 0 bases, with 12 bases left in between. The CDR3 loop is CASSGGQLSTNEKLFF. The CDR3 DNA sequence: TGTGCCAGCAGTGGGGGACAACTATCAACTAATGAAAAACTGTTTTTT.

The chain uses TRBV5-8 and TRBJ2-1, with D perhaps matching TRBD2 (5 bases). Trimming removed 0 bases at V and 7 bases at J, with 5 bases between. The CDR3 loop spans 12 amino acids. Germline V gene data show CDR1 as SGHTS and CDR2 as YDEGEE. This chain's CDR3 is CASSLGGNEQFF. CDR3 nucleotide sequence: TGTGCCAGCAGCTTGGGAGGGAATGAGCAGTTCTTC.

The V and J genes are TRBV27 and TRBJ2-7; 12 bases align to TRBD1. The CDR3 runs 15 residues. V dropped 4 bases and J dropped 4; count of bases not matched to a gene: 5. Germline V CDR1 and CDR2: MNHEY, SMNVEV (reference sequence). The CDR3 loop is CASSSPGQGAYEQYF. The CDR3 nucleotides read TGTGCCAGCAGTTCCCCGGGACAGGGGGCTTACGAGCAGTACTTC.

This chain uses TRBV7-9 with TRBJ2-5; D remains unclear. Trimming cost V 5 bases and J 1 base, with 8 bases left between them. Per germline, CDR1 SEHNR and CDR2 FQNEAQ (reference sequence). This CDR3 is built from 13 residues. The CDR3 region is CASSKPGQETQYF. For the CDR3, the DNA is TGTGCCAGCAGCAAACCGGGCCAAGAGACCCAGTACTTC.

V gene TRBV28 combines with J gene TRBJ1-2; 7 bases are a match to TRBD1. The germline V gene encodes CDR1 MDHEN and CDR2 SYDVKM. V lost 3 bases, J lost 2 bases, and 0 bases stayed unmatched. This CDR3 region has 13 residues. In DNA, the CDR3 is TGTGCCAGCAGTTTGGGACAGAACTATGGCTACACCTTC. This codes for CASSLGQNYGYTF.

The J gene is TRBJ2-1, the V gene TRBV14, with D possibly TRBD2 on 6 matching bases. CDR1 is SGHDN and CDR2 is FVKESK in the germline V gene. There are 12 residues in the CDR3. Trimming left V 1 base short and J 12 bases short, with 10 bases between. CDR3: CASSQGGMGQFF. The CDR3 DNA reads TGTGCCAGCAGCCAAGGCGGGATGGGGCAGTTCTTC.